The present entry profiles one T cell receptor (beta chain) with its context. Original processing notes: Quantification of nucleated cells was approximated via reference gene primer amplification. Data came from immunoSEQ multiplex PCR; TCRdb stores just in-frame clones and leaves some out. V and J calls and clone size are given by that table; D and trimming were obtained from the DNA. This table has fewer than 75,000 clones, about 82% appearing once. V dropped 3 bases and J dropped 0; count of bases not matched to a gene: 4. Germline CDR1 and CDR2: LNHNV and YYDKDF (reference sequence). The CDR3 sequence is 15 residues long. These data are taken from a study of blood T cell repertoires in COVID-19. Across the study: The United States, Italy and Spain supplied acute and convalescent COVID-19 samples. Nucleic acid was either cDNA or gDNA, and it came from T cells, B-cell-depleted T cells, or PBMCs.

This receptor was identified in a man aged 50-60 years with active COVID-19. V and J are TRBV15 and TRBJ1-1, with 7 positions matching TRBD1. Sequencing was performed on peripheral blood. CDR3 coding DNA: TGTGCCACCAGCAGGGACAGGATGGTGAACACTGAAGCTTTCTTT. Translating gives CATSRDRMVNTEAFF.